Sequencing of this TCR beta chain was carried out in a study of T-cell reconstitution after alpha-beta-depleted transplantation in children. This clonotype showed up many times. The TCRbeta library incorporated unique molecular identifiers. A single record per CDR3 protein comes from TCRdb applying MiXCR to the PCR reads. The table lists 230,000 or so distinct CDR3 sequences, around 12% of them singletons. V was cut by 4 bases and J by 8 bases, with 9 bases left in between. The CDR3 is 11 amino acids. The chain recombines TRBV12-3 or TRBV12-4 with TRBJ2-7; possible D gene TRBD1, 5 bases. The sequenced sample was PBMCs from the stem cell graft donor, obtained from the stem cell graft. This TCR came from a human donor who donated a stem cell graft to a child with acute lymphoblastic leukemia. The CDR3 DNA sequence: TGTGCCAGCAGTTCAAACAGGAAGCAGTACTTC. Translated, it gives CASSSNRKQYF.